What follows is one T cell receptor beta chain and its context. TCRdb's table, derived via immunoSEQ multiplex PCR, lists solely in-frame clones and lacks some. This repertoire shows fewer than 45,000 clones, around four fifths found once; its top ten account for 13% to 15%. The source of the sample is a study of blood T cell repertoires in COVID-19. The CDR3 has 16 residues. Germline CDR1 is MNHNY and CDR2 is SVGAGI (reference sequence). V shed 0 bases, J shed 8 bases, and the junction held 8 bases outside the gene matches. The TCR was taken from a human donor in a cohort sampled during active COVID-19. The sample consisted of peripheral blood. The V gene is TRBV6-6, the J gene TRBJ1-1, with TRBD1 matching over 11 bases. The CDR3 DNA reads TGTGCCAGCAGTTACTCTGGTGGACAGGGGGCGGCGGAAGCTTTCTTT. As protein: CASSYSGGQGAAEAFF.